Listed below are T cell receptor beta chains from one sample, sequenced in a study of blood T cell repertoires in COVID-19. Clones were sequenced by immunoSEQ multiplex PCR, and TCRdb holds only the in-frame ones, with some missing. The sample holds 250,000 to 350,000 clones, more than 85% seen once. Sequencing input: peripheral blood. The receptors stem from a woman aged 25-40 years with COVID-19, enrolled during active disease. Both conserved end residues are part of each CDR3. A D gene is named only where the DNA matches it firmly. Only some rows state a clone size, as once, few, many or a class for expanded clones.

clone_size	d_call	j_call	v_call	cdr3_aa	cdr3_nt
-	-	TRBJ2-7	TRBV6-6	CASSRHTLRGSYEQYF	TGTGCCAGCAGTCGACACACACTAAGGGGCTCCTACGAGCAGTACTTC
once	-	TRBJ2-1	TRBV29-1	CSVQLVSSYNEQFF	TGCAGCGTTCAACTAGTAAGCTCCTACAATGAGCAGTTCTTC
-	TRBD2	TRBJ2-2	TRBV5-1	CASSLAIGRTGELFF	TGCGCCAGCAGCTTGGCCATCGGGAGGACCGGGGAGCTGTTTTTT
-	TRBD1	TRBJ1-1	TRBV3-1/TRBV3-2	CASSQGTGRGNTEAFF	TGTGCCAGCAGCCAAGGGACAGGGAGGGGGAACACTGAAGCTTTCTTT
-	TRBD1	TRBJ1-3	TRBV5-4	CASSLDRESGNTIYF	TGTGCCAGCAGTCTAGACAGGGAGAGTGGAAACACCATATATTTT
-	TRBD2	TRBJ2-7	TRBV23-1	CASSKNGGTTYEQYF	TGCGCCAGCAGCAAAAACGGGGGGACTACCTACGAGCAGTACTTC
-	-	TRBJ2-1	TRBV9	CASSATVSSYNEQFF	TGTGCCAGCAGCGCGACAGTTAGCTCCTACAATGAGCAGTTCTTC
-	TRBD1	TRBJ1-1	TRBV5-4	CASSFKGQENTEAFF	TGTGCCAGCAGCTTTAAGGGACAGGAGAACACTGAAGCTTTCTTT
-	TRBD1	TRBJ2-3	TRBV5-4	CASSSTLTGAPSTDTQYF	TGTGCCAGCAGCTCGACGCTGACAGGGGCCCCTAGCACAGATACGCAGTATTTT
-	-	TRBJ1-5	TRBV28	CASSLLGRGNSNQPQHF	TGTGCCAGCAGTTTATTGGGGAGGGGCAATAGCAATCAGCCCCAGCATTTT
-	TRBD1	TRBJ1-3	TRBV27	CASRVQGAGGNTIYF	TGTGCCAGCAGAGTACAGGGGGCGGGTGGAAACACCATATATTTT
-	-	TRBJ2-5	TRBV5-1	CASSYPGEETQYF	TGCGCCAGCAGCTACCCAGGCGAAGAGACCCAGTACTTC
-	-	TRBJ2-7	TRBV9	CASSVGGRPSEQYF	TGTGCCAGCAGCGTAGGGGGGCGACCGTCCGAGCAGTACTTC
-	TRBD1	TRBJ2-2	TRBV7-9	CASSKGQGFTGELFF	TGTGCCAGCAGCAAGGGACAGGGATTTACCGGGGAGCTGTTTTTT
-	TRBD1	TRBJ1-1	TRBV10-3	CAISELDRVNTEAFF	TGTGCCATCAGTGAGTTGGACAGGGTGAACACTGAAGCTTTCTTT
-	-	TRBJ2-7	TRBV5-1	CASSSFLGGIYEQYF	TGCGCCAGCAGCTCCTTCTTGGGGGGAATCTACGAGCAGTACTTC
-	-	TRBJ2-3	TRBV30	CAWSWDDPGSADTQYF	TGTGCCTGGAGTTGGGATGACCCAGGGTCGGCAGATACGCAGTATTTT
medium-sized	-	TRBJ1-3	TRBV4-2	CASSQAEGSGNTIYF	TGTGCCAGCAGCCAAGCCGAGGGCTCTGGAAACACCATATATTTT
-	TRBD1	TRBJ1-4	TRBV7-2	CASSRRTGINEKLFF	TGTGCCAGCAGCCGCCGGACAGGGATTAATGAAAAACTGTTTTTT
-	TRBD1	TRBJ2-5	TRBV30	CAWSQSRGLETQYF	TGTGCCTGGAGTCAGTCCAGGGGGCTGGAGACCCAGTACTTC